Below, 18 T cell receptor beta chains from the same sample are listed, as sequenced in a study of blood T cell repertoires in COVID-19. Method: immunoSEQ multiplex PCR; TCRdb's copy keeps in-frame clones and lacks some. The sample shows 120,000 or so clones, 81% of them seen only once. The specimen was peripheral blood. Receptors were obtained from a man aged 25 to 45 with COVID-19, enrolled during active disease.

This clone was seen once. The chain's CDR3 is CAWSLQVDYYGYTF. The CDR3 DNA sequence: TGTGCCTGGAGTCTACAGGTGGACTATTATGGCTACACCTTC. The genes are TRBV30 and TRBJ1-2; TRBD1 is a possible D gene (5 bases). The CDR3 contains 14 residues. V lost 2 bases, J lost 5 bases, and 15 bases lay in between. The V gene's germline CDR1 is GTSNPN and CDR2 SVGIG (reference sequence).

The chain employs TRBV6-2 or TRBV6-3 and TRBJ2-3; D remains unclear. The CDR3 is made up of 13 amino acids. Trimming stripped 2 bases from V and 4 bases from J, with 7 bases between. Per the germline V gene, CDR1 is MNHEY and CDR2 is SVGEGT. The CDR3 sequence: CASSYGASDTQYF. The CDR3 DNA follows: TGTGCCAGCAGTTACGGAGCATCAGATACGCAGTATTTT.

The rearrangement joins TRBV2 to TRBJ2-1; 10 nucleotides align to TRBD2. Trimming at V came to 7 bases and at J to 4 bases, leaving 7 bases not matched to a gene. Per the germline V gene, CDR1 is SNHLY and CDR2 is FYNNEI. CDR3 length: 15 amino acids. As DNA, the CDR3 is TGTGCCAGCACCCGGACTAGCGGATTATACAATGAGCAGTTCTTC. The encoded protein is CASTRTSGLYNEQFF.

The gene calls are TRBV28 and TRBJ1-2; 8 bases align to TRBD1. The V gene's germline CDR1 is MDHEN and CDR2 SYDVKM. CDR3 length: 14 amino acids. V gave up 2 bases and J gave up 6 bases; unmatched junction bases: 5. CDR3 DNA sequence: TGTGCCAGCAGTTTAAACGACAGGGGAGATGGCTACACCTTC. It encodes CASSLNDRGDGYTF.

The chain couples TRBV2 to TRBJ2-3, with D possibly TRBD2 on 6 matching bases. The germline V gene encodes CDR1 SNHLY and CDR2 FYNNEI. The CDR3 is made up of 17 amino acids. Trimming cost V 4 bases and J 3 bases, with 20 bases left between them. The CDR3 is CASSVGAPGSGTDTQYF. CDR3 nucleotide sequence: TGTGCCAGCAGTGTAGGGGCTCCGGGTAGCGGAACAGATACGCAGTATTTT.

This chain links TRBV10-3 with TRBJ2-3; D is possibly TRBD2 (6 bases). Germline CDR1 reads ENHRY; CDR2 reads SYGVKD. V was cut by 9 bases and J by 0 bases, with 10 bases left in between. The CDR3 is made up of 13 amino acids. The CDR3 protein is CAISGTSTDTQYF. The DNA of the CDR3 is TGTGCCATTAGCGGAACTAGCACAGATACGCAGTATTTT.

V and J are TRBV5-1 and TRBJ2-7; 7 bases are a match to TRBD1. Germline-derived CDR1 and CDR2 are SGHRS and YFSETQ. The CDR3 is 17 amino acids. J lost 6 bases, V lost 1 base, and 16 bases had no gene match. The CDR3 loop is CASSLLLGWTGPGEQYF. Written as DNA, the CDR3 is TGCGCCAGCAGCTTGCTTCTCGGTTGGACAGGACCTGGCGAGCAGTACTTC.

The rearrangement links TRBV6-5 to TRBJ2-7, with D tentatively TRBD2 (5 bases). This CDR3 has 14 amino acids. The ends were cut back, 6 bases at V and 3 bases at J, with 15 bases in the middle. Germline V gives CDR1 MNHEY, CDR2 SVGAGI. The CDR3 loop reads CASRSAGNNYEQYF. DNA for the CDR3: TGTGCCAGCAGGAGCGCCGGGAACAACTACGAGCAGTACTTC.

V and J are TRBV4-1 and TRBJ2-7; 7 nucleotides align to TRBD1. CDR3 length equals 17 residues. Germline V gene sequence: CDR1 MGHRA, CDR2 YSYEKL. With 4 bases clipped from V and 5 bases from J, the junction kept 17 bases outside the gene matches. CDR3 in DNA: TGCGCCAGCAGCCGATACATAGCAGCGCAGGGGGTCAACGAGCAGTACTTC. It translates to CASSRYIAAQGVNEQYF.

The chain links TRBV4-1 to TRBJ1-3, with 9 bases aligning to TRBD1. V lost 0 bases and J lost 7; bases outside the gene matches: 4. Germline V CDR1 and CDR2: MGHRA, YSYEKL. The CDR3 length is 15 residues. The CDR3 protein is CASSQEGQGANTIYF. The CDR3 coding sequence is TGCGCCAGCAGCCAAGAGGGACAGGGCGCGAACACCATATATTTT.

The V and J genes are TRBV2 and TRBJ1-4; no clear D gene. There are 14 residues in the CDR3. V gave up 7 bases and J gave up 4 bases, with 13 bases separating them. Germline lookup yields CDR1 SNHLY and CDR2 FYNNEI. Here the CDR3 reads CASNVGGVNEKLFF. The DNA for the CDR3 is TGTGCCAGCAACGTAGGCGGGGTTAATGAAAAACTGTTTTTT. The full variable domain, with the rest looked up from reference TRBV2 and TRBJ1-4, is EPEVTQTPSHQVTQMGQEVILRCVPISNHLYFYWYRQILGQKVEFLVSFYNNEISEKSEIFDDQFSVERPDGSNFTLKIRSTKLEDSAMYFCASNVGGVNEKLFFGSGTQLSVL.

The V and J genes are TRBV28 and TRBJ1-5; D gene ambiguous. CDR1 is MDHEN, CDR2 SYDVKM, per germline. The CDR3 spans 15 residues. V lost 1 base and J 6 bases, leaving 13 bases between the germline ends. In nucleotides, the CDR3 is TGTGCCAGCAGTTTATTGGAGGGTGAGGCTCAGCCCCAGCATTTT. It specifies CASSLLEGEAQPQHF.

V usage is TRBV10-3 and J usage is TRBJ2-5; a possible D gene is TRBD1 (6 bases). V was cut by 2 bases and J by 0 bases, with 7 bases left in between. This CDR3 has 14 residues. Germline CDR1 reads ENHRY; CDR2 reads SYGVKD. CDR3 DNA: TGTGCCATCAGTGAGGGACAGTACCAAGAGACCCAGTACTTC. This encodes CAISEGQYQETQYF.

This chain connects TRBV6-5 to TRBJ2-7; 7 bases match TRBD1. The CDR3 is 15 residues long. The V and J ends lost 6 bases and 3 bases, in that order; junction bases with no gene match: 11. CDR1 and CDR2 (germline): MNHEY, SVGAGI. The DNA of the CDR3 is TGTGCCAGCAGCCTGAAATGGGCAGGGGGCTACGAGCAGTACTTC. Amino acids: CASSLKWAGGYEQYF.

This clone was recorded once. In DNA, the CDR3 is TGCAGCGTTGAAGATCGGGACTTAACGTACAATGAGCAGTTCTTC. Amino acids: CSVEDRDLTYNEQFF. V usage is TRBV29-1 and J usage is TRBJ2-1; a possible D gene is TRBD2 (6 bases). The length of the CDR3 is 15 residues. Per the germline V gene, CDR1 is SQVTM and CDR2 is ANQGSEA. V was shortened by 0 bases and J by 4 bases, with 13 bases between the two germline ends.

The V call is TRBV7-8, the J call TRBJ2-3; TRBD1 aligns across 7 bases. The CDR3 has 14 residues. Germline CDR1 is SGHVS and CDR2 is FQNEAQ. J lost 3 bases, V lost 7 bases, and 7 bases had no gene match. CDR3 DNA sequence: TGTGCCAGCACCCTAGGGACAGTGACAGATACGCAGTATTTT. Amino acids: CASTLGTVTDTQYF.

The chain carries TRBV3-1 (or the pseudogene TRBV3-2) and TRBJ2-7, with 10 bases matching TRBD2. The junction had 9 bases not matched to a gene; V was cut back by 4 bases and J by 6 bases. There are 15 residues in the CDR3. Looked up from germline, CDR1 is LGHDT and CDR2 is YNNKEL (reference sequence). CDR3 sequence (DNA): TGTGCCAGCAGCCTTATTGTAGCGGGGGGTTCCGAGCAGTACTTC. As protein: CASSLIVAGGSEQYF.

The chain has TRBV4-3 and TRBJ2-7, with 9 nucleotides matching TRBD2. V lost 0 bases, J lost 5 bases, and 14 bases stayed unmatched. The length of the CDR3 is 18 residues. Germline CDR1 LGHNA, CDR2 YSLEER. The CDR3 protein is CASSQEENCGGAYNEQYF. The CDR3, as DNA: TGCGCCAGCAGCCAAGAAGAGAATTGCGGGGGGGCCTACAACGAGCAGTACTTC.